This entry is about one T cell receptor (beta chain). The PCR employed 60 Vbeta primers together with 13 Jbeta primers. Produced via immunoSEQ multiplex PCR; TCRdb's table is partial and in-frame only. This table has 200,000 or so clones, 82% appearing once. The CDR3 length is 13 residues. Germline V gives CDR1 GTSNPN, CDR2 SVGIG (reference sequence). V was cut by 6 bases and J by 1 base, with 10 bases left in between. This specimen belongs to a study of cytomegalovirus exposure and HLA in healthy donors. Material for sequencing was PBMCs. The rearrangement links TRBV30 to TRBJ1-3, with D maybe TRBD1 (5 bases). The TCR originated in a woman aged 40-49 years in good health and CMV-seronegative. The CDR3 sequence is CACTRGSGNTIYF. CDR3 DNA: TGTGCCTGTACAAGGGGATCTGGAAACACCATATATTTT.